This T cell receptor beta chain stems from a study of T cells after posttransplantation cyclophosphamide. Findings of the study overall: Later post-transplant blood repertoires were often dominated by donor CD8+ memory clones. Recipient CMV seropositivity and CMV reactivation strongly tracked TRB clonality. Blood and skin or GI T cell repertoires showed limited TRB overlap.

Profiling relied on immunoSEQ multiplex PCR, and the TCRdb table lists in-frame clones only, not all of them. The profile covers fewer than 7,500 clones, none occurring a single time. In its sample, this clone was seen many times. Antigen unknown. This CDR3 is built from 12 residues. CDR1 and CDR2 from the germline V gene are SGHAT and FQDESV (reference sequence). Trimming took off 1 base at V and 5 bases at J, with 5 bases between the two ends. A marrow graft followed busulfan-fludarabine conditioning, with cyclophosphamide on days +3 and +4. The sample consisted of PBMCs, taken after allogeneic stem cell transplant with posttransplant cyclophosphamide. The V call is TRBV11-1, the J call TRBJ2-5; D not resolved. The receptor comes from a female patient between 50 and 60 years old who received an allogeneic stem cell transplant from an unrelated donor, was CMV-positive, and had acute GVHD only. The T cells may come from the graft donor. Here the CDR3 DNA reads TGTGCCAGCAGCTTAGGAGAGGAGACCCAGTACTTC. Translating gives CASSLGEETQYF.